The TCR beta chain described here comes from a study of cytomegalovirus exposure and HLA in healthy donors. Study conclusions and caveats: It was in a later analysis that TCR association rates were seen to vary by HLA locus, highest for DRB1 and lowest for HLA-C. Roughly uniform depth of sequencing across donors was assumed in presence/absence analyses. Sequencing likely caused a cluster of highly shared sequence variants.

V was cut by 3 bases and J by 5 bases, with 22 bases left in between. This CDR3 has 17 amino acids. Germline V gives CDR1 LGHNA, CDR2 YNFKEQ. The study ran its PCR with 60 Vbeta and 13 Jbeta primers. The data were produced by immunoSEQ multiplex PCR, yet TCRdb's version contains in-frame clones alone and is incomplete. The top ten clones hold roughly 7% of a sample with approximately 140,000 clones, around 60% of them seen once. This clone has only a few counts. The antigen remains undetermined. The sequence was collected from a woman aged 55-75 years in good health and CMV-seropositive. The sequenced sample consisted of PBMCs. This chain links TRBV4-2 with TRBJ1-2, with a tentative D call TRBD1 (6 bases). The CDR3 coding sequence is TGTGCCAGCAGCCACCTCCTGGGGGGGGCCTTCGATTATGGCTACACCTTC. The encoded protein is CASSHLLGGAFDYGYTF.